These 11 T cell receptor beta chains share one sample of origin, sequenced in a study of shared clonotypes between healthy human individuals. Sequencing was performed with immunoSEQ multiplex PCR; in TCRdb, only in-frame clones are kept and a portion is missing. There are about 560,000 clones in the sample; around 76% occur only once, and about 12% lies in the top ten. Material: PBMCs. The receptor set was obtained from a woman aged 40-49 years in good health. Some clones in this sample may be carry-over from other donors' samples.

As concerns this clone: Other DNA sequences within the sample encode an identical CDR3. The V call is TRBV5-1, the J call TRBJ2-1; D uncertain. Germline CDR1 reads SGHRS; CDR2 reads YFSETQ. The V end was cut by 0 bases, the J end by 10 bases, with 8 bases between. The length of the CDR3 is 12 residues. CDR3 DNA: TGCGCCAGCAGCTTGGCCGTTGGAGAGCAGTTCTTC. Protein: CASSLAVGEQFF.

The chain is built from TRBV19 and TRBJ1-4; 9 bases are a match to TRBD1. The CDR3 has 15 amino acids. Germline-derived CDR1 and CDR2 are LNHDA and SQIVND (reference sequence). After removal of 8 bases from V and 7 bases from J, the junction contained 11 bases not matched to a gene. The CDR3 coding sequence is TGTGCCAGTGGTAGGACAGGGGCCGCCGCTGAAAAACTGTTTTTT. It yields the protein CASGRTGAAAEKLFF.

V usage is TRBV28 and J usage is TRBJ1-2; D might be TRBD1 (5 bases). The germline V and J ends were trimmed by 6 bases and 4 bases, with 12 bases remaining between them. Germline CDR1 and CDR2: MDHEN and SYDVKM. CDR3 size: 13 residues. The CDR3 protein is CASSSTGVYGYTF. DNA for the CDR3: TGTGCCAGCAGCTCCACAGGTGTCTATGGCTACACCTTC.

V usage is TRBV29-1 and J usage is TRBJ2-5; possible D gene TRBD1, 6 bases. There are 13 residues in the CDR3. V was trimmed by 6 bases and J by 4 bases, leaving 15 bases between them. Looked up from germline, CDR1 is SQVTM and CDR2 is ANQGSEA. CDR3 nucleotides: TGCAGCGTAGGCCAGGGGCGCGGAGAGACCCAGTACTTC. It translates to CSVGQGRGETQYF.

The J gene is TRBJ2-2, the V gene TRBV5-1; TRBD1 matches at 7 bases. V lost 4 bases to trimming and J lost 0 bases; unmatched junction nucleotides: 3. The CDR3 spans 15 residues. Per germline, CDR1 SGHRS and CDR2 YFSETQ. The CDR3 DNA follows: TGCGCCAGCAGCGGGGGACAGCCGAACACCGGGGAGCTGTTTTTT. Translating it yields CASSGGQPNTGELFF.

The CDR3 coding sequence is TGTGCCTGCCTTCTGCGGGGAGATACGCAGTATTTT. Translation: CACLLRGDTQYF. This rearrangement joins TRBV30 to TRBJ2-3; TRBD2 might be the D (6 bases). The CDR3 is made up of 12 amino acids. From germline, CDR1 is GTSNPN and CDR2 SVGIG (reference sequence). V lost 6 bases and J 5 bases, leaving 12 bases between the germline ends.

The genes are TRBV11-2 and TRBJ2-7; D is unclear. The CDR3 consists of 15 residues. V was pared by 0 bases and J by 4 bases, with 13 bases between. Per germline, CDR1 SGHAT and CDR2 FQNNGV. This CDR3 is CASSLEGLPFYEQYF. The DNA of the CDR3 is TGTGCCAGCAGCTTAGAAGGGCTACCCTTTTACGAGCAGTACTTC.

The sample holds many counts of this clone. J is TRBJ1-4 and V is TRBV2; D perhaps matches TRBD1 (6 bases). Germline V gene sequence: CDR1 SNHLY, CDR2 FYNNEI. V was pared by 8 bases and J by 4 bases, with 20 bases between. The CDR3 has 16 residues. In DNA, the CDR3 is TGTGCCAGCCGATATACCCCGACAGGTTTTAATGAAAAACTGTTTTTT. This sequence encodes CASRYTPTGFNEKLFF.

Details on this clone: Other DNA sequences in the sample encode the same CDR3. The rearrangement uses TRBV28 and TRBJ1-4, with 7 bases fitting TRBD1. CDR3 length equals 15 residues. From germline, CDR1 is MDHEN and CDR2 SYDVKM. V dropped 5 bases and J dropped 3; count of bases not matched to a gene: 6. CDR3 sequence reads: CASSTSGTANEKLFF. The CDR3 DNA sequence: TGTGCCAGCAGTACCTCCGGGACAGCTAATGAAAAACTGTTTTTT.

This rearrangement joins TRBV4-1 to TRBJ2-7; D assignment may be TRBD1 or TRBD2 (5 bases each). The CDR3 loop spans 16 amino acids. CDR1 is MGHRA, CDR2 YSYEKL, per germline. Trimming shortened V by 0 bases and J by 7 bases, and 19 bases separated the two germline ends. CDR3 DNA sequence: TGCGCCAGCAGCCAAGATCGAGGGGCCGGTTTAACTGAGCAGTACTTC. Protein product: CASSQDRGAGLTEQYF.

The CDR3 DNA reads TGCAGCGTTGTACTAGCGGGGTACGAGCAGTACTTC. Translating gives CSVVLAGYEQYF. The V and J genes are TRBV29-1 and TRBJ2-7; TRBD2 agrees at 10 bases. CDR1 and CDR2 (germline): SQVTM, ANQGSEA. J gave up 4 bases and V 4 bases, and 1 base lay outside the gene matches. The CDR3 has 12 amino acids.